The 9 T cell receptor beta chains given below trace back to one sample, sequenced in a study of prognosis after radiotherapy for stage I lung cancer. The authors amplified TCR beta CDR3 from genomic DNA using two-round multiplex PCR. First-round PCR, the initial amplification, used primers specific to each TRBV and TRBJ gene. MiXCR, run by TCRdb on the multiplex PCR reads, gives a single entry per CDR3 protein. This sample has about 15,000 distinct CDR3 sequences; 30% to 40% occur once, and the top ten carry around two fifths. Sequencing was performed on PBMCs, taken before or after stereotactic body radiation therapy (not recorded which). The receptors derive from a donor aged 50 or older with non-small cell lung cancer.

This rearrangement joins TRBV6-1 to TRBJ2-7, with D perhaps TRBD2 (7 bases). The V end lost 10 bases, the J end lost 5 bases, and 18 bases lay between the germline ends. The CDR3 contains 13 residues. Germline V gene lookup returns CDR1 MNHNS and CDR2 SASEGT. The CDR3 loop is CAISLGGLDEQYF. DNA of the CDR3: TGTGCCATCAGCCTGGGGGGGCTCGACGAGCAGTACTTC.

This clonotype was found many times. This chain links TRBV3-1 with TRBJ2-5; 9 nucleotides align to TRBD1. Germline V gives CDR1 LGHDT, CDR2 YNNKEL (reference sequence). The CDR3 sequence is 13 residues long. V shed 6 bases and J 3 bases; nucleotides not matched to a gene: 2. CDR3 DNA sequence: TGTGCCAGCAGTCGGACAGGGGAAGAGACCCAGTACTTC. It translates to CASSRTGEETQYF.

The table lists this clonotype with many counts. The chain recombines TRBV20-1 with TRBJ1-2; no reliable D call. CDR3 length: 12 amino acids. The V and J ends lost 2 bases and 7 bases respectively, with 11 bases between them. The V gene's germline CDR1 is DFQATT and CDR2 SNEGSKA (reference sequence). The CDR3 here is CSARSGKGGYTF. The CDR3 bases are TGCAGTGCTAGAAGTGGAAAGGGTGGCTACACCTTC.

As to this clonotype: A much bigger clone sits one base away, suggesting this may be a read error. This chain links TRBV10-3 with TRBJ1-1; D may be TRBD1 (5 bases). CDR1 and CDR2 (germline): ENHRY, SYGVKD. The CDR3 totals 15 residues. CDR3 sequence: CTISDLVGRDTEAFF. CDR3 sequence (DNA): TGTACCATCAGTGACCTTGTGGGGCGGGACACTGAAGCTTTCTTT.

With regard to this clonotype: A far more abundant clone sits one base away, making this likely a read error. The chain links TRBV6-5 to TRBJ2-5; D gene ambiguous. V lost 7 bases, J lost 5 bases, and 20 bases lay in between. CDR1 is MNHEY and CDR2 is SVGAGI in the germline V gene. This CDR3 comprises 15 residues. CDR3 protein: CASTYLCTLGETQYF. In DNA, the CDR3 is TGTGCCAGCACCTACCTCTGTACACTGGGGGAGACCCAGTACTTC.

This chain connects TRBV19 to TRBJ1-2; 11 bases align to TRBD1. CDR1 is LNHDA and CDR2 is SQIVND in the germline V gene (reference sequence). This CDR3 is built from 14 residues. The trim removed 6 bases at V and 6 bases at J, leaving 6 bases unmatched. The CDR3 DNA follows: TGTGCCAGTAGCTTCGGGACAGGGGGAAATGGCTACACCTTC. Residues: CASSFGTGGNGYTF.

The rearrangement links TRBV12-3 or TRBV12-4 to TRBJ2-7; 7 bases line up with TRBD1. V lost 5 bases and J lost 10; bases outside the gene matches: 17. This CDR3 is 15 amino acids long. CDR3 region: CASSVFGSGQFHQYF. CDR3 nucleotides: TGTGCCAGCAGTGTCTTTGGATCGGGACAGTTCCACCAGTACTTC.

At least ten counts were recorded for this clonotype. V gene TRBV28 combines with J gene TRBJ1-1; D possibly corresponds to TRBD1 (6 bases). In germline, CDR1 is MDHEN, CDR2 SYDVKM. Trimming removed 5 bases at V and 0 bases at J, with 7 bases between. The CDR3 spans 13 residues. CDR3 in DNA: TGTGCCAGCAGTGGGGGCCTGAACACTGAAGCTTTCTTT. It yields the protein CASSGGLNTEAFF.

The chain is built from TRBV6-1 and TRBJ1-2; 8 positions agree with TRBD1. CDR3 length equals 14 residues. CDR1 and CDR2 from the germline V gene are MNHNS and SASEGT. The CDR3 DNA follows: TGTGCAGGCAGTGAAGCGACAGGGGCAGATGGCTACACCTTC. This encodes CAGSEATGADGYTF.